The 30 T cell receptor beta chains presented below share a single source sample, sequenced in a study of blood T cell repertoires in COVID-19. Sequencing used immunoSEQ multiplex PCR; TCRdb keeps in-frame clones, though not all of them. The sample consists of 100,000 to 150,000 clones, 81% of them appearing once. Specimen: peripheral blood. Every receptor here comes from a woman aged 45-65 years with acute or convalescent COVID-19.

Notes on this clone: Other DNA sequences within the sample encode an identical CDR3. This rearrangement joins TRBV7-2 to TRBJ2-3, with a possible D match to TRBD2 (6 bases). The CDR3 sequence is 15 residues long. V lost 1 base and J lost 1, with 9 bases in between. CDR1 is SGHTA and CDR2 is FQGNSA in the germline V gene. CDR3 sequence: CASSLGPGGTDTQYF. CDR3 nucleotides: TGTGCCAGCAGCTTAGGTCCGGGGGGCACAGATACGCAGTATTTT.

This chain links TRBV6-1 with TRBJ2-7; 10 nucleotides match TRBD1. Germline V gene data show CDR1 as MNHNS and CDR2 as SASEGT. V was pared by 2 bases and J by 3 bases, with 7 bases of the junction left unmatched. The CDR3 runs 16 residues. The DNA of the CDR3 is TGTGCCAGCAGTGAAAGTGGGACAGGGGAAGGCTACGAGCAGTACTTC. This codes for CASSESGTGEGYEQYF.

The chain couples TRBV15 to TRBJ2-7, with D possibly being TRBD2 (6 bases). Germline-derived CDR1 and CDR2 are LNHNV and YYDKDF (reference sequence). Between the trimmed V and J ends, which lost 1 base and 7 bases, there was a span of 14 bases. The CDR3 length is 14 residues. CDR3 DNA: TGTGCCACCAGCAGAGCACTAGCTGGTAAGGAGCAGTACTTC. This translates into CATSRALAGKEQYF. Full variable domain (missing parts from reference TRBV15 and TRBJ2-7): DAMVIQNPRYQVTQFGKPVTLSCSQTLNHNVMYWYQQKSSQAPKLLFHYYDKDFNNEADTPDNFQSRRPNTSFCFLDIRSPGLGDTAMYLCATSRALAGKEQYFGPGTRLTVT.

The chain has TRBV19 and TRBJ1-1; TRBD1 agrees at 7 bases. The germline V gene has CDR1 LNHDA and CDR2 SQIVND (reference sequence). The CDR3 extends over 14 amino acids. The J segment lost 4 bases and the V segment lost 5 bases, leaving 7 bases of the junction unmatched. The CDR3 DNA follows: TGTGCCAGTAGTTTAAGACAGGGAAGCACTGAAGCTTTCTTT. It yields the protein CASSLRQGSTEAFF.

The J gene is TRBJ1-2, the V gene TRBV3-1 (or the pseudogene TRBV3-2); 10 bases match TRBD1. CDR1 and CDR2 (germline): LGHDT, YNNKEL (reference sequence). The CDR3 loop spans 13 amino acids. V lost 4 bases and J lost 7; bases outside the gene matches: 3. The DNA for the CDR3 is TGTGCCAGCAGCCCCCGGGACAGGGGTGGCTACACCTTC. Its protein is CASSPRDRGGYTF.

The rearrangement joins TRBV7-9 to TRBJ1-3, with D tentatively TRBD1 (5 bases). V lost 4 bases to trimming and J lost 0 bases, with 13 bases between them. The CDR3 sequence is 16 residues long. CDR1 and CDR2 from the germline V gene are SEHNR and FQNEAQ (reference sequence). The CDR3 here is CASSWGGTSSGNTIYF. The CDR3 DNA reads TGTGCCAGCAGCTGGGGGGGAACAAGCTCTGGAAACACCATATATTTT.

J is TRBJ2-5 and V is TRBV7-9; 15 nucleotides align to TRBD2. J was trimmed by 3 bases and V by 5 bases; bases with no gene match: 7. The CDR3 is made up of 17 amino acids. Germline V gene sequence: CDR1 SEHNR, CDR2 FQNEAQ (reference sequence). CDR3 protein: CASSPRTSGGAEETQYF. The CDR3 coding sequence is TGTGCCAGCAGCCCTAGGACTAGCGGGGGGGCCGAAGAGACCCAGTACTTC.

The chain links TRBV28 to TRBJ1-6; D remains ambiguous. This CDR3 contains 18 residues. Deletions cut 7 bases from V and 3 bases from J, with 22 bases between. Looked up from germline, CDR1 is MDHEN and CDR2 is SYDVKM. Written as DNA, the CDR3 is TGTGCCAGCACTACTCGGACGGAGGGTTTTAGCTATAATTCACCCCTCCACTTT. Residues: CASTTRTEGFSYNSPLHF.

This sequence joins TRBV2 and TRBJ1-1; possibly TRBD1 for D (5 bases). The germline V gene has CDR1 SNHLY and CDR2 FYNNEI. This CDR3 has 13 residues. With 11 bases removed from V and 1 base from J, the gap between germline ends came to 14 bases. CDR3: CAGSGHKNTEAFF. In DNA, the CDR3 is TGTGCCGGAAGTGGACACAAGAACACTGAAGCTTTCTTT. Full variable domain (remainder filled in from reference TRBV2 and TRBJ1-1): EPEVTQTPSHQVTQMGQEVILRCVPISNHLYFYWYRQILGQKVEFLVSFYNNEISEKSEIFDDQFSVERPDGSNFTLKIRSTKLEDSAMYFCAGSGHKNTEAFFGQGTRLTVV.

The V gene is TRBV18, the J gene TRBJ1-2, with D maybe TRBD1 (5 bases). The CDR3 runs 13 residues. Trimming removed 5 bases at V and 4 bases at J, with 11 bases between. Per the germline V gene, CDR1 is KGHSH and CDR2 is LQKENI. CDR3 coding DNA: TGTGCCAGCTCAACGGACAAGATCTATGGCTACACCTTC. Its translation is CASSTDKIYGYTF. The full variable domain, completed using reference TRBV18 and TRBJ1-2, is NAGVMQNPRHLVRRRGQEARLRCSPMKGHSHVYWYRQLPEEGLKFMVYLQKENIIDESGMPKERFSAEFPKEGPSILRIQQVVRGDSAAYFCASSTDKIYGYTFGSGTRLTVV.

The V and J genes are TRBV7-9 and TRBJ2-7; 8 nucleotides align to TRBD1. This CDR3 has 14 amino acids. In germline, CDR1 is SEHNR, CDR2 FQNEAQ (reference sequence). V lost 3 bases, J lost 6 bases, and 7 bases stayed unmatched. Here the CDR3 reads CASSFGDRLGEQYF. The DNA of the CDR3 is TGTGCCAGCAGCTTTGGGGACAGGCTAGGCGAGCAGTACTTC.

J is TRBJ2-2 and V is TRBV3-1 (or the pseudogene TRBV3-2), with D perhaps TRBD2 (6 bases). V lost 4 bases and J lost 3, with 12 bases in between. CDR3 length equals 15 residues. Germline CDR1 reads LGHDT; CDR2 reads YNNKEL (reference sequence). CDR3 sequence: CASSPLGGDTGELFF. For the CDR3, the DNA is TGTGCCAGCAGCCCCTTGGGGGGAGACACCGGGGAGCTGTTTTTT.

The chain is built from TRBV5-8 and TRBJ2-2; D perhaps matches TRBD1 (5 bases). Germline V lookup: CDR1 SGHTS, CDR2 YDEGEE. Trimming removed 4 bases at V and 0 bases at J, with 13 bases between. The CDR3 contains 16 residues. The CDR3 coding sequence is TGTGCCAGCAGCCAAGGGGATTACGCGAACACCGGGGAGCTGTTTTTT. Residues: CASSQGDYANTGELFF.

The chain recombines TRBV15 with TRBJ2-2, with D possibly TRBD2 on 5 matching bases. The CDR3 is made up of 15 amino acids. Trimming left V 0 bases short and J 7 bases short, with 12 bases between. Germline V gives CDR1 LNHNV, CDR2 YYDKDF (reference sequence). The CDR3 DNA reads TGTGCCACCAGCAGAGATCTAAGAGGGTACGGGGAGCTGTTTTTT. It yields the protein CATSRDLRGYGELFF. Supplemented by reference TRBV15 and TRBJ2-2, the full variable domain reads DAMVIQNPRYQVTQFGKPVTLSCSQTLNHNVMYWYQQKSSQAPKLLFHYYDKDFNNEADTPDNFQSRRPNTSFCFLDIRSPGLGDTAMYLCATSRDLRGYGELFFGEGSRLTVL.

This chain connects TRBV7-9 to TRBJ2-3, with D tentatively TRBD2 (5 bases). Germline V lookup: CDR1 SEHNR, CDR2 FQNEAQ (reference sequence). Trimming took 4 bases from V and 2 from J, leaving 13 bases between them. The CDR3 is made up of 15 amino acids. For the CDR3, the DNA is TGTGCCAGCAGCTCAAGAGCGGACCCCACAGATACGCAGTATTTT. Translation: CASSSRADPTDTQYF.

This clone was detected a few times. The rearrangement uses TRBV13 and TRBJ2-7, with D perhaps TRBD2 (6 bases). The CDR3 totals 16 residues. V was shortened by 5 bases and J by 2 bases, with 19 bases between the two germline ends. Germline V gives CDR1 PRHDT, CDR2 FYEKMQ (reference sequence). The CDR3 region is CASSERLVEGPYEQYF. CDR3 sequence (DNA): TGTGCCAGCAGCGAAAGACTAGTTGAAGGCCCCTACGAGCAGTACTTC.

The chain is built from TRBV5-1 and TRBJ2-1; TRBD2 is a possible D gene (6 bases). V dropped 4 bases and J dropped 4 bases, with 15 bases sitting between them. Germline V gene sequence: CDR1 SGHRS, CDR2 YFSETQ. The CDR3 spans 15 residues. CDR3 DNA: TGCGCCAGCAGCCCCGGGGGAACCTTGTACAATGAGCAGTTCTTC. Amino acid sequence: CASSPGGTLYNEQFF.

The chain is built from TRBV7-9 and TRBJ1-1, with a possible D match to TRBD1 (6 bases). Germline V gene sequence: CDR1 SEHNR, CDR2 FQNEAQ (reference sequence). This CDR3 spans 11 amino acids. V lost 5 bases to trimming and J lost 8 bases, with 9 bases between them. CDR3 residues: CASSPGTEAFF. The DNA of the CDR3 is TGTGCCAGCAGCCCCGGGACAGAAGCTTTCTTT. The whole variable domain, remainder taken from reference TRBV7-9 and TRBJ1-1, is DTGVSQNPRHKITKRGQNVTFRCDPISEHNRLYWYRQTLGQGPEFLTYFQNEAQLEKSRLLSDRFSAERPKGSFSTLEIQRTEQGDSAMYLCASSPGTEAFFGQGTRLTVV.

The rearrangement links TRBV5-1 to TRBJ1-2; the D is unclear. From germline, CDR1 is SGHRS and CDR2 YFSETQ. Between the trimmed V and J ends, which lost 0 bases and 4 bases, there was a span of 10 bases. The CDR3 covers 14 residues. CDR3 sequence (DNA): TGCGCCAGCAGCTTGGGAATGGAGGTCTATGGCTACACCTTC. Protein: CASSLGMEVYGYTF. Full variable domain (rest looked up from reference TRBV5-1 and TRBJ1-2): KAGVTQTPRYLIKTRGQQVTLSCSPISGHRSVSWYQQTPGQGLQFLFEYFSETQRNKGNFPGRFSGRQFSNSRSEMNVSTLELGDSALYLCASSLGMEVYGYTFGSGTRLTVV.

CDR3 sequence (DNA): TGCGCCAGCAGTGAGGGACAGGGAGGGAGTCAGCCCCAGCATTTT. It is translated as CASSEGQGGSQPQHF. The chain has TRBV10-2 and TRBJ1-5, with 8 bases lining up with TRBD1. The germline CDR1 and CDR2 sequences are WSHSY and SAAADI. The junction had 6 bases not matched to a gene; V was cut back by 2 bases and J by 6 bases. The CDR3 is 15 amino acids.

The chain joins TRBV30 to TRBJ2-3; TRBD2 agrees at 13 bases. The CDR3 sequence is 17 residues long. J lost 2 bases, V lost 0 bases, and 5 bases had no gene match. Germline CDR1 and CDR2: GTSNPN and SVGIG (reference sequence). In DNA, the CDR3 is TGTGCCTGGAGTGTAGGACTAGCGGGGGACCTCACAGATACGCAGTATTTT. Translating it yields CAWSVGLAGDLTDTQYF.

The chain joins TRBV18 to TRBJ2-7; 7 bases are shared with TRBD1. In germline, CDR1 is KGHSH, CDR2 LQKENI. The CDR3 consists of 14 residues. Trimming took 6 bases from V and 4 from J; bases not matched to a gene: 9. CDR3 coding DNA: TGTGCCAGCTCCTTGACGCAGGGGGTTTACGAGCAGTACTTC. Its translation is CASSLTQGVYEQYF.

This chain uses TRBV6-6 with TRBJ1-2; D gene uncertain. This CDR3 region has 13 residues. In germline, CDR1 is MNHNY, CDR2 SVGAGI (reference sequence). Trimming removed 2 bases from V and 8 bases from J, with 12 bases in between. The CDR3 loop reads CASSYGETGGYTF. The CDR3 bases are TGTGCCAGCAGTTACGGGGAGACGGGGGGCTACACCTTC.

V gene TRBV28 combines with J gene TRBJ2-1; 7 bases align to TRBD2. V was pared by 7 bases and J by 6 bases, with 12 bases of the junction left unmatched. CDR1 is MDHEN, CDR2 SYDVKM, per germline. The CDR3 runs to 15 residues. The CDR3 sequence: CASIPTGGRINEQFF. The DNA of the CDR3 is TGTGCCAGCATCCCCACGGGAGGTCGGATCAATGAGCAGTTCTTC.

V gene TRBV28 combines with J gene TRBJ2-7; TRBD1 aligns across 9 bases. Germline V lookup: CDR1 MDHEN, CDR2 SYDVKM. The CDR3 has 14 residues. Trimming removed 7 bases from V and 5 bases from J; junction bases left unmatched: 9. CDR3 loop: CASISGDRVNEQYF. The DNA of the CDR3 is TGTGCCAGCATCTCAGGGGACAGGGTCAACGAGCAGTACTTC.

The chain couples TRBV19 to TRBJ1-1; D not resolved. Trimming stripped 11 bases from V and 5 bases from J, with 24 bases between. Germline CDR1 and CDR2: LNHDA and SQIVND (reference sequence). This CDR3 is 15 amino acids long. The CDR3 sequence: CASLSNRGGETEAFF. DNA for the CDR3: TGTGCCTCTCTCTCGAATCGGGGTGGGGAGACTGAAGCTTTCTTT.

The chain links TRBV28 to TRBJ1-5, with 12 bases aligning to TRBD1. V lost 4 bases, J lost 1 base, and 8 bases stayed unmatched. This CDR3 has 18 amino acids. Germline V gene lookup returns CDR1 MDHEN and CDR2 SYDVKM. For the CDR3, the DNA is TGTGCCAGCAGTTCCCGGGACAGGGGGCCAGGGAGCAATCAGCCCCAGCATTTT. Its translation: CASSSRDRGPGSNQPQHF.

The genes are TRBV5-1 and TRBJ1-4; D gene ambiguous. CDR1 and CDR2 (germline): SGHRS, YFSETQ. CDR3 length equals 13 residues. Deletions cut 4 bases from V and 5 bases from J, with 9 bases between. The CDR3 loop reads CASSGGENEKLFF. The CDR3 DNA reads TGCGCCAGCAGCGGCGGGGAGAATGAAAAACTGTTTTTT.

The chain carries TRBV7-6 and TRBJ2-7, with D possibly TRBD2 on 6 matching bases. This CDR3 spans 15 amino acids. Trimming took off 0 bases at V and 3 bases at J, with 12 bases between the two ends. The V gene's germline CDR1 is SGHVS and CDR2 FNYEAQ. The CDR3 DNA sequence: TGTGCCAGCAGCTTAGCGGGCGGGACGCACTACGAGCAGTACTTC. It specifies CASSLAGGTHYEQYF.

The table lists this clone with many counts. The V call is TRBV11-3, the J call TRBJ2-7, with D possibly matching TRBD1 (6 bases). V was cut by 5 bases and J by 3 bases, with 11 bases left in between. Per the germline V gene, CDR1 is SGHNT and CDR2 is YENEEA. The CDR3 length is 13 residues. This chain's CDR3 is CASSQADSYEQYF. CDR3 nucleotide sequence: TGTGCCAGCAGCCAAGCGGACAGCTACGAGCAGTACTTC.